What follows describes a single T cell receptor (beta chain). The target antigen is unknown. From RNA transcripts, TCR beta CDR3 regions were amplified. The TCR CDR3 first-round RT-PCR relied on the HTBI primer set. TCRdb re-analysed the multiplex PCR reads in MiXCR, keeping a single row per CDR3 protein. The repertoire includes 690,000 or so distinct CDR3 sequences, around 20% of them detected once, and approximately 16% sits in the top ten. CDR3 length equals 13 residues. The germline gives CDR1 DFQATT, CDR2 SNEGSKA (reference sequence). Trimming removed 6 bases at V and 1 base at J, with 12 bases between. Blood dates from first hyperthyroidism diagnosis, before any ophthalmopathy symptoms. This sample is part of a study of T cells in Graves' hyperthyroidism and ophthalmopathy. Background on the study: Prior to any treatment, at the point of initial diagnosis, peripheral blood was collected. Study-level points and caveats: Ophthalmopathy stood apart from stable hyperthyroidism in a 13 V-J model.

The J gene is TRBJ1-2, the V gene TRBV20-1; TRBD1 might be the D (6 bases). This TCR derives from a woman aged 50 to 60 with Graves' hyperthyroidism that later progressed to Graves' ophthalmopathy. Sequencing was carried out using blood. CDR3 DNA sequence: TGCAGTGCAATCCCGGGACATAACTATGGCTACACCTTC. Translated, it gives CSAIPGHNYGYTF.